This entry concerns a single TCR beta chain. What it binds is unknown. The conserved final phenylalanine or tryptophan is absent from the CDR3, which likely points to a read error. Amplification of TCR alpha and beta CDR3 regions from RNA used iRepertoire nested multiplex PCR. One-step reverse transcription and amplification started from approximately 100-400 ng of tissue mRNA or PBMC total RNA. TCRdb re-called the multiplex PCR reads with MiXCR, one entry per CDR3 protein. In the table there are around 93,000 distinct CDR3 sequences, 35% to 45% of which are singletons. The sample belongs to a study of glioma-infiltrating T cells. Findings and caveats of the study: Tissue and blood shared very few CDR3 sequences.

Per germline, CDR1 MDHEN and CDR2 SYDVKM. The CDR3 covers 12 residues. V lost 10 bases, J lost 7 bases, and 17 bases lay in between. The chain uses TRBV28 and TRBJ2-7, with TRBD1 as a possible D gene (5 bases). Sequencing was performed on glioma tissue, nonneoplastic brain tissue, or PBMCs (not recorded which). This sequence was found in a human donor with low-grade glioma or glioblastoma, undergoing nonglioma brain surgery, or in good health (not recorded which). CDR3 loop: CATQDSANEQYS. The CDR3 coding sequence is TGTGCCACCCAAGACAGCGCCAATGAGCAGTACTCC.